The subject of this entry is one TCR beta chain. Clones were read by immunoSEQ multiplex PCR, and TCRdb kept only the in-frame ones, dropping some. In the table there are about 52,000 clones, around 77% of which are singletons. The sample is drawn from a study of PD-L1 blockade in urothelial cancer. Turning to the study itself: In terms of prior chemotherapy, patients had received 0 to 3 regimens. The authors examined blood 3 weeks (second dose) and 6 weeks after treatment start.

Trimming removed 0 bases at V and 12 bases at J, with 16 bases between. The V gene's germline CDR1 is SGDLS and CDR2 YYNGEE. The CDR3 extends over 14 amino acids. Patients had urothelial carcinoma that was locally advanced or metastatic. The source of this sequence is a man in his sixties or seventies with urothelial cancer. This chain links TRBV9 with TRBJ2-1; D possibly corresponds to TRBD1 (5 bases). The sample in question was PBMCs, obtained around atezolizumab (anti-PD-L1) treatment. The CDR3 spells CASSVESSPRAQFF. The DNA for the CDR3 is TGTGCCAGCAGCGTAGAGTCCAGTCCCAGGGCGCAGTTCTTC.